This TCR beta chain was profiled in a study of T-cell memory formation after mild COVID-19. Study-level background: Each donor largely had its own TCR clusters.

Remarks on this clonotype: The antigen remains unidentified.

MiXCR, applied by TCRdb to the 5' RACE reads, yields one record per CDR3 protein. This repertoire shows 550,000 to 600,000 distinct CDR3 sequences, roughly a sixth found once; its top ten account for roughly 7.8%. Overall study results and limits: Later expanders leaned CD4+, whereas clones that contracted between day 15 and 85 were balanced CD4/CD8. Cross-reactive memory apparently joined, as some responding clones appeared in pre-infection memory.

Trimming cost V 5 bases and J 5 bases, with 10 bases left between them. The CDR3 runs 13 residues. From germline, CDR1 is SEHNR and CDR2 FQNEAQ (reference sequence). The sequenced sample consisted of PBMCs or a T cell subset sorted from them (not recorded which). J is TRBJ1-3 and V is TRBV7-9, with a tentative D call TRBD1 (5 bases). This receptor was obtained from an adult woman who had mild COVID-19 (a few samples of this study predate the infection). Cell type and time point are not known. CDR3 protein: CASSRDARNTIYF. The DNA of the CDR3 is TGTGCCAGCAGCCGGGACGCCAGAAACACCATATATTTT.